A single sample is the source of the 4 T cell receptor beta chains below, sequenced in a study of HIV-infected patients and healthy controls. TCRdb re-called the 5' RACE reads through MiXCR, storing one row per CDR3 protein. The table includes some 20,000 distinct CDR3 sequences, about 19% detected once. The sample comprised CD8+ T cells from blood. Receptor source: a human donor in good health.

This clonotype was recorded at least ten times. The V and J genes are TRBV10-3 and TRBJ2-7; D may be TRBD1 (5 bases). Between the trimmed V and J ends, which lost 5 bases and 7 bases, there was a span of 12 bases. The germline V gene encodes CDR1 ENHRY and CDR2 SYGVKD. This CDR3 spans 12 amino acids. CDR3 loop: CAISKEGDEQYF. The CDR3 DNA is TGTGCCATCAGTAAGGAAGGGGATGAGCAGTACTTC.

The chain employs TRBV6-5 and TRBJ2-2; a possible D gene is TRBD2 (5 bases). CDR1 and CDR2 (germline): MNHEY, SVGAGI. The CDR3 totals 14 residues. The V end was cut by 0 bases, the J end by 7 bases, with 9 bases between. CDR3 amino acids: CASSYSAEVGELFF. In nucleotides, the CDR3 is TGTGCCAGCAGTTACTCGGCGGAGGTCGGGGAGCTGTTTTTT.

This clonotype was counted many times. The chain recombines TRBV20-1 with TRBJ2-5; TRBD2 matches 14 bases. Trimming at V came to 2 bases and at J to 5 bases, leaving 10 bases not matched to a gene. CDR3 length: 17 amino acids. The germline V gene encodes CDR1 DFQATT and CDR2 SNEGSKA (reference sequence). CDR3 bases: TGCAGTGCTAGACGACTAGCGGGAGGGGAGGACTCGGAGACCCAGTACTTC. Amino acid sequence: CSARRLAGGEDSETQYF.

A few counts support this clonotype. The chain joins TRBV7-2 to TRBJ2-3; 13 bases align to TRBD2. Unmatched junction bases numbered 10, after V lost 5 bases and J lost 5 bases. CDR3 length: 17 residues. Germline-derived CDR1 and CDR2 are SGHTA and FQGNSA. The CDR3 region has the DNA TGTGCCAGCAGCCGCTTAACTAGCGGGGGGGCCGTAGATACGCAGTATTTT. Protein product: CASSRLTSGGAVDTQYF.